This T cell receptor beta chain emerged from a study of regulatory T cells in long-lasting Graves disease. Relying on iRepertoire HTBI primers and Arm-PCR of CDR3 regions, the team built TCR beta libraries. TCRdb recomputed calls from the multiplex PCR reads with MiXCR, one row per CDR3 protein. The sample consists of hundreds of thousands of distinct CDR3 sequences, around 12% of them appearing once. This sample's time point: newly diagnosed GD, antithyroid drugs for less than 3 months. Extracted RNA from PBMCs served as the source of the TCR library. These same records also appear under a second study, on T cells in Graves' hyperthyroidism and ophthalmopathy.

Material: peripheral blood mononuclear cells (PBMCs), obtained at new diagnosis, from a patient treated with antithyroid drugs. The clonotype originates from a woman under 40 with Graves disease.

Written as DNA, the CDR3 is TGTGCCAGCAGTTACGCGGGAGGTGGCTACACCTTC. Translating it yields CASSYAGGGYTF. The rearrangement uses TRBV6-5 and TRBJ1-2; D is unresolved. Trimming shortened V by 2 bases and J by 7 bases, and 8 bases separated the two germline ends. The CDR3 is 12 residues long. Germline CDR1 and CDR2: MNHEY and SVGAGI.